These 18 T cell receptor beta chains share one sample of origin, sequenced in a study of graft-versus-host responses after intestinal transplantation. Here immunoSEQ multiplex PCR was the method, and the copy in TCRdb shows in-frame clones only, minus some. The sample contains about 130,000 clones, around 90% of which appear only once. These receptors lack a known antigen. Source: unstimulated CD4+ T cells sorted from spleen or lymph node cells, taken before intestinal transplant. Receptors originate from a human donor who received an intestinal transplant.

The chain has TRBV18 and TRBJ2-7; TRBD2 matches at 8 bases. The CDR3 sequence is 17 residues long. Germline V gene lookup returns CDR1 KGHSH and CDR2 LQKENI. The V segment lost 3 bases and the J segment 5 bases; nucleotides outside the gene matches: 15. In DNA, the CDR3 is TGTGCCAGCTCACCTACCCCCCGCGCTAGCGGGTTCGACGAGCAGTACTTC. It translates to CASSPTPRASGFDEQYF.

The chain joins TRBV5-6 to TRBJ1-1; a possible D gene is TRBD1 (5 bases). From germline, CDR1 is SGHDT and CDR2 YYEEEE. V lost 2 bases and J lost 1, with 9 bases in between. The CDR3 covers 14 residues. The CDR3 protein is CASSFGQGNTEAFF. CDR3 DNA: TGTGCCAGCAGCTTTGGGCAGGGGAACACTGAAGCTTTCTTT. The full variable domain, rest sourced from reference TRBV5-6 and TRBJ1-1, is DAGVTQSPTHLIKTRGQQVTLRCSPKSGHDTVSWYQQALGQGPQFIFQYYEEEERQRGNFPDRFSGHQFPNYSSELNVNALLLGDSALYLCASSFGQGNTEAFFGQGTRLTVV.

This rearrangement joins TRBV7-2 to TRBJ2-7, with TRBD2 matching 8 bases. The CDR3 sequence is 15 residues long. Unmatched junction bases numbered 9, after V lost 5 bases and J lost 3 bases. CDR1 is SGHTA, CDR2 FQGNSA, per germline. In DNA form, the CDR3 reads TGTGCCAGCAGCCCCAGGTTAGCGGGACTCTACGAGCAGTACTTC. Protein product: CASSPRLAGLYEQYF.

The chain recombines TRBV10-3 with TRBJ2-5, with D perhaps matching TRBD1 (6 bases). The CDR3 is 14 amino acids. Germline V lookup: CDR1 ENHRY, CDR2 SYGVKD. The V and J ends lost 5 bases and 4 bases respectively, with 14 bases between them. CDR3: CAISLQGNGETQYF. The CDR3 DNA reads TGTGCCATCAGTTTACAGGGAAACGGAGAGACCCAGTACTTC.

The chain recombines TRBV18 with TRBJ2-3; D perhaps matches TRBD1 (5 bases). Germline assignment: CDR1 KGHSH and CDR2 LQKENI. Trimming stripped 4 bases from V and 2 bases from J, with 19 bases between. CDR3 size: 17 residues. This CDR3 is CASSQTGPDTFTDTQYF. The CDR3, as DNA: TGTGCCAGCTCACAAACAGGTCCGGATACCTTCACAGATACGCAGTATTTT.

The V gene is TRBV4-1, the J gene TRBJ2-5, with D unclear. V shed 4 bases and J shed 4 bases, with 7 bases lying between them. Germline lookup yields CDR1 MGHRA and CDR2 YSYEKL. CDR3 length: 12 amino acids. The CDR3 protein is CASSPPGETQYF. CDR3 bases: TGCGCCAGCAGCCCCCCGGGAGAGACCCAGTACTTC.

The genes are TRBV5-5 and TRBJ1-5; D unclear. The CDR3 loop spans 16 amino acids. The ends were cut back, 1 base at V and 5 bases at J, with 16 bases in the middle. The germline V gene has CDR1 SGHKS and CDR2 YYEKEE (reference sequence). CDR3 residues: CASSLTKSTVDQPQHF. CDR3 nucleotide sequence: TGTGCCAGCAGCTTGACAAAAAGTACCGTCGATCAGCCCCAGCATTTT.

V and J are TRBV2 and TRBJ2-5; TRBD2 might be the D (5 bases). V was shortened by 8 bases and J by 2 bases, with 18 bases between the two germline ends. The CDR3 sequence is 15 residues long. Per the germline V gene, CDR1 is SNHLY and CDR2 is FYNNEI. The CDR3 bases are TGTGCCAGCGGGTGGGGAGCCCGGGTTCAAGAGACCCAGTACTTC. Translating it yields CASGWGARVQETQYF.

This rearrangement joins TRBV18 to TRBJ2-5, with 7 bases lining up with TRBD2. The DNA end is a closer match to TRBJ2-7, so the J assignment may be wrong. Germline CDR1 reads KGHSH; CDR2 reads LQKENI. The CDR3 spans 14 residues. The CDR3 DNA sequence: TGTGCCAGCTCACCACCGACTAGCCCCTACGAGCAGTACTTC. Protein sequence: CASSPPTSPYEQYF.

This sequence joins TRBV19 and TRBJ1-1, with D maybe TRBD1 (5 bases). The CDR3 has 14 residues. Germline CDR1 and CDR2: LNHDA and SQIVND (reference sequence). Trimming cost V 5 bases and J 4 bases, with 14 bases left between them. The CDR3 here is CASSSWGVGTEAFF. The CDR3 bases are TGTGCCAGTAGTTCCTGGGGGGTTGGCACTGAAGCTTTCTTT.

This chain's CDR3 is CASSLVSGLQETQYF. CDR3 nucleotides: TGTGCCAGTAGTTTGGTTAGCGGTCTCCAAGAGACCCAGTACTTC. The V gene is TRBV19, the J gene TRBJ2-5, with D tentatively TRBD2 (6 bases). CDR3 length: 15 residues. The germline V gene encodes CDR1 LNHDA and CDR2 SQIVND (reference sequence). V was cut by 5 bases and J by 1 base, with 14 bases left in between.

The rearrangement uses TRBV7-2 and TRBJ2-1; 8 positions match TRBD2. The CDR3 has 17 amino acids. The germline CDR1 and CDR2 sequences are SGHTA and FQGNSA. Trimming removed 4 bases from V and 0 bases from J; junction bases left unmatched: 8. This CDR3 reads CASSSRTSWSSYNEQFF. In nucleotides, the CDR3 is TGTGCCAGCAGCTCCCGGACTAGCTGGAGCTCCTACAATGAGCAGTTCTTC.

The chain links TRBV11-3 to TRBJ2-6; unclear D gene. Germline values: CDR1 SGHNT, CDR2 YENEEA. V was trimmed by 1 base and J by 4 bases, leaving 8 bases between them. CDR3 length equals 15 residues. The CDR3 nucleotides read TGTGCCAGCAGCTTAGGGGGTCCCGGGGCCAACGTCCTGACTTTC. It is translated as CASSLGGPGANVLTF.

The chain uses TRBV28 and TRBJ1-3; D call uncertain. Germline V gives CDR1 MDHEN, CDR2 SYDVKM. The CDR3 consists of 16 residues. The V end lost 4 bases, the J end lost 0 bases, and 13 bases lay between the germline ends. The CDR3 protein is CASSSPGRSSGNTIYF. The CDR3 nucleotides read TGTGCCAGCAGTTCACCCGGACGGAGCTCTGGAAACACCATATATTTT.

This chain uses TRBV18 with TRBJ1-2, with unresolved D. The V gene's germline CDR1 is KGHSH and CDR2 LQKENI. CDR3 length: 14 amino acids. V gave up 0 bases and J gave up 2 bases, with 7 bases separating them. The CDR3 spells CASSPPVQNYGYTF. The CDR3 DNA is TGTGCCAGCTCACCACCCGTACAGAACTATGGCTACACCTTC.

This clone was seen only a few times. The CDR3 DNA reads TGCGCCAGCAGGGGACAAGGAGCGGGAGCATCACAAGAGACCCAGTACTTC. Protein sequence: CASRGQGAGASQETQYF. The gene calls are TRBV5-1 and TRBJ2-5; 8 bases match TRBD2. V lost 5 bases, J lost 2 bases, and 14 bases stayed unmatched. Germline CDR1 reads SGHRS; CDR2 reads YFSETQ. The CDR3 has 17 amino acids.

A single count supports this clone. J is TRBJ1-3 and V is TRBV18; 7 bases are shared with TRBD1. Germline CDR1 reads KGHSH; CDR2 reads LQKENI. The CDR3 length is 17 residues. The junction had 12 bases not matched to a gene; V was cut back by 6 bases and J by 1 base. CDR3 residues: CASSPIDRVQSGNTIYF. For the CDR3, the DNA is TGTGCCAGCTCTCCGATCGACAGGGTTCAATCTGGAAACACCATATATTTT.

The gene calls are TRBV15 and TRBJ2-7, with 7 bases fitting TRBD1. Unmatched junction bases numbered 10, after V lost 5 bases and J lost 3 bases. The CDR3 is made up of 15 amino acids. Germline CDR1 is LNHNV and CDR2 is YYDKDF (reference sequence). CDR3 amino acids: CATSLKFQGVYEQYF. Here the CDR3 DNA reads TGTGCCACCAGCCTTAAATTTCAGGGGGTCTACGAGCAGTACTTC.